Below, 30 T cell receptor beta chains from the same sample are listed, as sequenced in a study of Ad26.COV2.S vaccination and SARS-CoV-2 variants (TCRdb year 2021). Libraries were built with the immunoSEQ multiplex PCR assay. The source is immuneACCESS, and TCRdb retained only in-frame sequences with V and J called. Part of the clones is not carried over; for the studies checked, unresolved V genes explain less than half of this, and the remainder is unexplained. This sample has over 90,000 clones in its table, and around 81% of those were observed once. The ten largest clones represent 17% of the sample. Explained via the paper, the time point label denotes: individuals recovered from natural SARS-CoV-2 infection. The sample was peripheral blood, taken after recovery from COVID-19. These receptors were obtained from a human donor who had recovered from COVID-19.

This clone was observed a single time. The chain carries TRBV6-5 and TRBJ2-7; 13 bases align to TRBD2. Germline V gene sequence: CDR1 MNHEY, CDR2 SVGAGI. With V trimmed by 6 bases and J by 4 bases, 6 bases remained unmatched. This CDR3 is built from 15 residues. The CDR3 reads CASSNGLAGVYEQYF. The DNA of the CDR3 is TGTGCCAGCAGCAACGGACTAGCGGGGGTATACGAGCAGTACTTC.

This clone has a handful of counts. The chain couples TRBV7-9 to TRBJ2-5; 11 bases line up with TRBD1. Trimming removed 1 base from V and 7 bases from J; junction bases left unmatched: 5. The CDR3 runs to 15 residues. From germline, CDR1 is SEHNR and CDR2 FQNEAQ (reference sequence). Here the CDR3 reads CASSLVGQGERTQYF. CDR3 sequence (DNA): TGTGCCAGCAGCTTAGTGGGACAGGGGGAGAGGACCCAGTACTTC. The full variable domain, with the rest looked up from reference TRBV7-9 and TRBJ2-5, is DTGVSQNPRHKITKRGQNVTFRCDPISEHNRLYWYRQTLGQGPEFLTYFQNEAQLEKSRLLSDRFSAERPKGSFSTLEIQRTEQGDSAMYLCASSLVGQGERTQYFGPGTRLLVL.

The V call is TRBV7-3, the J call TRBJ2-6; 9 positions match TRBD1. Germline assignment: CDR1 SGHTA and CDR2 FQGTGA. This CDR3 spans 17 amino acids. With 6 bases clipped from V and 0 bases from J, the junction kept 6 bases outside the gene matches. DNA for the CDR3: TGTGCCAGCAGGCGGGGACAGGGAGACTCTGGGGCCAACGTCCTGACTTTC. It encodes CASRRGQGDSGANVLTF.

The chain carries TRBV6-5 and TRBJ2-1; 9 bases fit TRBD2. The CDR3 totals 16 residues. V lost 0 bases, J lost 9 bases, and 9 bases stayed unmatched. CDR1 and CDR2 from the germline V gene are MNHEY and SVGAGI. This chain's CDR3 is CASSYSSSGVRGEQFF. Written as DNA, the CDR3 is TGTGCCAGCAGTTACTCGTCTAGCGGGGTACGCGGTGAGCAGTTCTTC.

This chain joins TRBV5-1 and TRBJ1-1, with D uncertain. Between the trimmed V and J ends, which lost 3 bases and 2 bases, there was a span of 8 bases. The germline V gene encodes CDR1 SGHRS and CDR2 YFSETQ. The CDR3 spans 13 residues. The CDR3 loop reads CASSWNRNTEAFF. The CDR3 DNA sequence: TGCGCCAGCAGCTGGAACAGAAACACTGAAGCTTTCTTT.

CDR3 residues: CASSAGGTYNEQFF. Here the CDR3 DNA reads TGTGCCAGCAGTGCAGGGGGGACGTACAATGAGCAGTTCTTC. This chain joins TRBV28 and TRBJ2-1, with a weak D call TRBD1 (7 bases). From germline, CDR1 is MDHEN and CDR2 SYDVKM. The CDR3 length is 14 residues. V lost 5 bases and J lost 4, with 12 bases in between.

This chain links TRBV7-9 with TRBJ2-3; D ambiguous. V lost 7 bases and J lost 2, with 4 bases in between. The CDR3 runs to 11 residues. Germline V CDR1 and CDR2: SEHNR, FQNEAQ (reference sequence). CDR3 residues: CASTHTDTQYF. The CDR3 DNA reads TGTGCCAGCACACACACAGATACGCAGTATTTT.

This chain uses TRBV6-5 with TRBJ1-5, with D unclear. Germline assignment: CDR1 MNHEY and CDR2 SVGAGI. The CDR3 contains 14 residues. V was trimmed by 8 bases and J by 1 base, leaving 12 bases between them. CDR3 nucleotide sequence: TGTGCCAGCCGAGGGAGGATGAGCAATCAGCCCCAGCATTTT. Encoded protein: CASRGRMSNQPQHF.

V gene TRBV7-2 combines with J gene TRBJ2-7, with TRBD1 identical over 9 bases. The length of the CDR3 is 15 residues. CDR1 SGHTA and CDR2 FQGNSA come from the germline V gene. V gave up 4 bases and J gave up 2 bases; unmatched junction bases: 6. The CDR3 DNA sequence: TGTGCCAGCAGCTCAGAAGGGACAGGGCCCTACGAGCAGTACTTC. It yields the protein CASSSEGTGPYEQYF.

V is TRBV28 and J is TRBJ1-5; D gene uncertain. Deletions cut 7 bases from V and 2 bases from J, with 6 bases between. Germline loops: CDR1 MDHEN, CDR2 SYDVKM. The CDR3 covers 12 residues. The CDR3 reads CASTRGNQPQHF. The CDR3 nucleotides are TGTGCCAGCACGAGGGGCAATCAGCCCCAGCATTTT.

Only a few counts were recorded for this clone. V gene TRBV3-1 (or the pseudogene TRBV3-2) combines with J gene TRBJ2-3; the D gene could be TRBD1 or TRBD2 (5 bases each). With 3 bases removed from V and 6 bases from J, the gap between germline ends came to 19 bases. Germline assignment: CDR1 LGHDT and CDR2 YNNKEL (reference sequence). The CDR3 length is 16 residues. This chain's CDR3 is CASSHRTGTTGDTQYF. CDR3 nucleotides: TGTGCCAGCAGCCATCGGACCGGGACCACCGGGGATACGCAGTATTTT.

The gene calls are TRBV12-3 or TRBV12-4 and TRBJ2-1; perhaps TRBD1 as D (6 bases). The CDR3 extends over 12 amino acids. The V end lost 3 bases, the J end lost 7 bases, and 7 bases lay between the germline ends. The CDR3 loop reads CASSFRGNEQFF. CDR3 in DNA: TGTGCCAGCAGTTTCAGGGGAAATGAGCAGTTCTTC.

The CDR3 protein is CAWSAQTPYGYTF. The DNA for the CDR3 is TGTGCCTGGAGTGCACAAACCCCCTATGGCTACACCTTC. The V call is TRBV30, the J call TRBJ1-2, with D unresolved. Germline values: CDR1 GTSNPN, CDR2 SVGIG (reference sequence). The CDR3 has 13 residues. V gave up 1 base and J gave up 4 bases, with 10 bases separating them.

For this clone: Other DNA sequences in this sample translate to the same CDR3. The rearrangement uses TRBV5-1 and TRBJ1-1; the D gene is possibly TRBD1 (6 bases). The CDR3 spans 13 residues. V lost 6 bases, J lost 2 bases, and 11 bases lay in between. Germline loops: CDR1 SGHRS, CDR2 YFSETQ. The CDR3 DNA follows: TGCGCCAGCAAAACAGGGAGCAACACTGAAGCTTTCTTT. Protein: CASKTGSNTEAFF.

The chain is built from TRBV7-9 and TRBJ2-1; D is ambiguous. Germline CDR1 SEHNR, CDR2 FQNEAQ (reference sequence). With 8 bases removed from V and 5 bases from J, the gap between germline ends came to 19 bases. The CDR3 is 15 amino acids. CDR3 DNA: TGTGCCAGCGGTTCCCGGTCCCTTTCGAACAATGAGCAGTTCTTC. Translating gives CASGSRSLSNNEQFF.

The chain carries TRBV9 and TRBJ1-2; unclear D gene. The V and J ends lost 0 bases and 4 bases respectively, with 13 bases between them. There are 15 residues in the CDR3. The germline gives CDR1 SGDLS, CDR2 YYNGEE. DNA of the CDR3: TGTGCCAGCAGCGTAGCCGGAGGTGCGGTCTATGGCTACACCTTC. Protein: CASSVAGGAVYGYTF.

V gene TRBV3-1 (or the pseudogene TRBV3-2) combines with J gene TRBJ1-2; no reliable D call. This CDR3 comprises 13 residues. V was clipped by 4 bases and J by 4 bases, with 10 bases between them. Germline V lookup: CDR1 LGHDT, CDR2 YNNKEL (reference sequence). The CDR3 bases are TGTGCCAGCAGCCGGGAACAGCGCTATGGCTACACCTTC. As protein: CASSREQRYGYTF.

The chain recombines TRBV6-5 with TRBJ1-1; D ambiguous. Per germline, CDR1 MNHEY and CDR2 SVGAGI. This CDR3 has 11 residues. Between the trimmed V and J ends, which lost 2 bases and 8 bases, there was a span of 6 bases. CDR3 residues: CASSYGREAFF. DNA of the CDR3: TGTGCCAGCAGTTACGGCAGGGAAGCTTTCTTT.

Comments on this clone: The junction departs from germline at one end; a sequencing error may be responsible. This chain joins TRBV2 and TRBJ1-1; TRBD1 matches 9 bases. The germline CDR1 and CDR2 sequences are SNHLY and FYNNEI. CDR3 length equals 15 residues. The CDR3 coding sequence is TGTGCCAGCAGTATACAGGGGGCGGTGGACACTGAAACTTTCTTT. Residues: CASSIQGAVDTETFF.

The sample holds one count of this clone. The chain couples TRBV9 to TRBJ2-7, with a tentative D call TRBD1 (5 bases). Germline V gene data show CDR1 as SGDLS and CDR2 as YYNGEE. V was cut by 0 bases and J by 2 bases, with 9 bases left in between. The CDR3 runs to 14 residues. CDR3: CASSVAGAPYEQYF. CDR3 in DNA: TGTGCCAGCAGCGTAGCTGGGGCCCCCTACGAGCAGTACTTC.

The chain links TRBV4-1 to TRBJ2-1; D is ambiguous. Germline V gene lookup returns CDR1 MGHRA and CDR2 YSYEKL. The ends were cut back, 3 bases at V and 10 bases at J, with 4 bases in the middle. The CDR3 has 10 residues. The CDR3 DNA follows: TGCGCCAGCAGCCACGGAGAGCAGTTCTTC. It yields the protein CASSHGEQFF.

This chain joins TRBV4-3 and TRBJ2-3; D ambiguous. V lost 1 base, J lost 8 bases, and 10 bases lay in between. This CDR3 has 13 residues. Germline V CDR1 and CDR2: LGHNA, YSLEER. In DNA, the CDR3 is TGCGCCAGCAGCCAAGTACCCCAAGGTACGCAGTATTTT. This encodes CASSQVPQGTQYF.

The chain carries TRBV28 and TRBJ2-2; 9 positions match TRBD1. V trimming: 3 bases; J trimming: 2 bases; junction bases outside the gene matches: 10. Germline CDR1 is MDHEN and CDR2 is SYDVKM. The CDR3 runs to 18 residues. The CDR3 DNA is TGTGCCAGCAGTTTTACCCCGGACAGGGGACCTAACACCGGGGAGCTGTTTTTT. Amino acid sequence: CASSFTPDRGPNTGELFF. Drawing the rest from reference TRBV28 and TRBJ2-2, the complete variable domain is DVKVTQSSRYLVKRTGEKVFLECVQDMDHENMFWYRQDPGLGLRLIYFSYDVKMKEKGDIPEGYSVSREKKERFSLILESASTNQTSMYLCASSFTPDRGPNTGELFFGEGSRLTVL.

The chain uses TRBV5-6 and TRBJ2-5; TRBD2 might be the D (6 bases). The germline V and J ends were trimmed by 4 bases and 0 bases, with 16 bases remaining between them. Germline assignment: CDR1 SGHDT and CDR2 YYEEEE. The CDR3 consists of 16 residues. The DNA of the CDR3 is TGTGCCAGCAGCCCCCCCCGATCGGGGGACCAAGAGACCCAGTACTTC. This translates into CASSPPRSGDQETQYF.

This clone was seen just once. This chain connects TRBV24-1 to TRBJ2-5; D is undetermined. This CDR3 is 12 amino acids long. V dropped 5 bases and J dropped 6 bases, with 9 bases sitting between them. Germline V CDR1 and CDR2: KGHDR, SFDVKD. For the CDR3, the DNA is TGTGCCACCAGTGGCCAGGCGAAGACCCAGTACTTC. Its protein is CATSGQAKTQYF.

This clone is a singleton in its sample. The V call is TRBV30, the J call TRBJ1-5; the D is unclear. V lost 3 bases and J 3 bases, leaving 9 bases between the germline ends. Germline V gene data show CDR1 as GTSNPN and CDR2 as SVGIG (reference sequence). The CDR3 sequence is 13 residues long. DNA of the CDR3: TGTGCCTGGAGCCCCTCCTACAATCAGCCCCAGCATTTT. Translating it yields CAWSPSYNQPQHF. Full variable domain (missing parts from reference TRBV30 and TRBJ1-5): SQTIHQWPATLVQPVGSPLSLECTVEGTSNPNLYWYRQAAGRGLQLLFYSVGIGQISSEVPQNLSASRPQDRQFILSSKKLLLSDSGFYLCAWSPSYNQPQHFGDGTRLSIL.

V usage is TRBV20-1 and J usage is TRBJ1-2, with no clear D. The V gene lost 2 bases and the J gene lost 8 bases, with 6 bases spanning the gap. The germline V gene has CDR1 DFQATT and CDR2 SNEGSKA (reference sequence). This CDR3 contains 10 residues. The CDR3 region is CSARRQGYTF. The CDR3 DNA is TGCAGTGCTAGAAGGCAAGGCTACACCTTC.

V is TRBV5-1 and J is TRBJ1-1; TRBD1 might be the D (5 bases). This CDR3 is built from 15 residues. Germline V gene sequence: CDR1 SGHRS, CDR2 YFSETQ. Trimming pared 4 bases from V and 1 base from J, leaving 14 bases between. The CDR3 spells CASSPYGGTNTEAFF. CDR3 nucleotides: TGCGCCAGCAGCCCCTACGGCGGGACGAACACTGAAGCTTTCTTT. Based on the CDR3 plus reference TRBV5-1 and TRBJ1-1, the full variable domain is KAGVTQTPRYLIKTRGQQVTLSCSPISGHRSVSWYQQTPGQGLQFLFEYFSETQRNKGNFPGRFSGRQFSNSRSEMNVSTLELGDSALYLCASSPYGGTNTEAFFGQGTRLTVV.

This rearrangement joins TRBV28 to TRBJ2-3, with unresolved D. Germline CDR1 is MDHEN and CDR2 is SYDVKM. This CDR3 contains 12 residues. Trimming removed 7 bases at V and 2 bases at J, with 7 bases between. The CDR3 loop is CASTRATDTQYF. The CDR3 DNA reads as TGTGCCAGCACCCGGGCCACAGATACGCAGTATTTT.

The CDR3 coding sequence is TGTGCCAGCAGTTACCTGACAGGGGCGGGGTATGGCTACACCTTC. This gives the protein CASSYLTGAGYGYTF. This chain uses TRBV6-5 with TRBJ1-2, with 8 positions matching TRBD1. V lost 2 bases and J lost 5; bases outside the gene matches: 7. CDR3 length: 15 residues. The germline V gene has CDR1 MNHEY and CDR2 SVGAGI.